The 12 T cell receptor beta chains reported below all come from one sample, sequenced in a study of blood T cell repertoires in COVID-19 (TCRdb year 2020). Libraries were built with the immunoSEQ multiplex PCR assay. TCRdb took over this immuneACCESS table, retaining in-frame rearrangements with V and J assigned. Such tables are incomplete; in checked studies, under half of the missing clones stem from an unresolved V gene, and the remainder is unexplained. Present in this sample are 95,000 to 150,000 clones, approximately 83% of which were seen just once. The biggest ten clones account for approximately 10% of the sample. The sample was peripheral blood. The receptor source for this set is a man older than 75 with acute or convalescent COVID-19.

The chain has TRBV6-5 and TRBJ1-2, with D perhaps matching TRBD1 (5 bases). The CDR3 totals 16 residues. Trimming removed 4 bases from V and 1 base from J, with 16 bases in between. Germline V gene lookup returns CDR1 MNHEY and CDR2 SVGAGI. The CDR3 region has the DNA TGTGCCAGCAGTTCCCTCCGCTCGACAGTTAACTATGGCTACACCTTC. Translating it yields CASSSLRSTVNYGYTF.

The gene calls are TRBV6-2 or TRBV6-3 and TRBJ1-5; TRBD1 might be the D (5 bases). Trimming shortened V by 2 bases and J by 4 bases, and 15 bases separated the two germline ends. The length of the CDR3 is 16 residues. Germline V lookup: CDR1 MNHEY, CDR2 SVGEGT. Here the CDR3 reads CASSYPGLRTNQPQHF. CDR3 in DNA: TGTGCCAGCAGTTACCCGGGACTCCGAACTAATCAGCCCCAGCATTTT.

This clone was observed a single time. DNA of the CDR3: TGTGCCAGCAGCGTAGATACCACAGGGGGCGGCACAGATACGCAGTATTTT. Translating it yields CASSVDTTGGGTDTQYF. The V gene is TRBV9, the J gene TRBJ2-3; the match to TRBD1 covers 9 bases. Germline CDR1 is SGDLS and CDR2 is YYNGEE. The CDR3 consists of 17 residues. Trimming cost V 0 bases and J 1 base; bases outside gene matches: 6. Together with reference TRBV9 and TRBJ2-3, the CDR3 gives the full variable domain: DSGVTQTPKHLITATGQRVTLRCSPRSGDLSVYWYQQSLDQGLQFLIQYYNGEERAKGNILERFSAQQFPDLHSELNLSSLELGDSALYFCASSVDTTGGGTDTQYFGPGTRLTVL.

The chain carries TRBV6-5 and TRBJ1-2; 7 nucleotides match TRBD1. The CDR3 loop spans 14 amino acids. Germline V gene data show CDR1 as MNHEY and CDR2 as SVGAGI. V lost 4 bases, J lost 3 bases, and 5 bases stayed unmatched. As DNA, the CDR3 is TGTGCCAGCAGTTTCCGGGACAGAGACTATGGCTACACCTTC. This sequence encodes CASSFRDRDYGYTF.

V and J are TRBV9 and TRBJ2-5, with 8 bases that match TRBD1. The germline V gene encodes CDR1 SGDLS and CDR2 YYNGEE. The CDR3 runs 15 residues. The J segment lost 4 bases and the V segment lost 2 bases, leaving 7 bases of the junction unmatched. The CDR3 DNA reads as TGTGCCAGCAGCGTTAATGGACAGGGAAGAGAGACCCAGTACTTC. Protein: CASSVNGQGRETQYF.

V usage is TRBV7-2 and J usage is TRBJ2-1, with D unclear. Germline V CDR1 and CDR2: SGHTA, FQGNSA. The germline V and J ends were trimmed by 5 bases and 0 bases, with 11 bases remaining between them. The CDR3 covers 15 residues. The chain's CDR3 is CASSQSYSSYNEQFF. The CDR3 DNA follows: TGTGCCAGCAGCCAATCTTACAGCTCCTACAATGAGCAGTTCTTC.

The V call is TRBV5-1, the J call TRBJ2-1; possibly TRBD2 for D (5 bases). This CDR3 is 17 amino acids long. Germline V gene data show CDR1 as SGHRS and CDR2 as YFSETQ. The ends were cut back, 4 bases at V and 2 bases at J, with 19 bases in the middle. This CDR3 is CASSLLVRRETYNEQFF. The CDR3 DNA follows: TGCGCCAGCAGCCTACTAGTCAGGAGAGAGACCTACAATGAGCAGTTCTTC.

The chain joins TRBV5-1 to TRBJ2-7; possibly TRBD1 for D (6 bases). The V end lost 4 bases, the J end lost 1 base, and 12 bases lay between the germline ends. The germline V gene has CDR1 SGHRS and CDR2 YFSETQ. This CDR3 has 14 amino acids. The CDR3 loop reads CASSVSGDSYEQYF. DNA of the CDR3: TGCGCCAGCAGCGTTTCAGGGGATTCCTACGAGCAGTACTTC.

The chain has TRBV6-1 and TRBJ2-7; TRBD2 is a possible D gene (6 bases). Germline assignment: CDR1 MNHNS and CDR2 SASEGT. The V gene lost 3 bases and the J gene lost 2 bases, with 11 bases spanning the gap. The CDR3 covers 14 residues. CDR3: CASSDWRGAYEQYF. CDR3 coding DNA: TGTGCCAGCAGTGATTGGCGGGGCGCCTACGAGCAGTACTTC.

The table lists this clone with a count of one. This chain links TRBV12-3 or TRBV12-4 with TRBJ1-5; the D is unclear. The germline V and J ends were trimmed by 4 bases and 2 bases, with 6 bases remaining between them. The CDR3 length is 13 residues. CDR3 coding DNA: TGTGCCAGCAGTTACCGGGGCAATCAGCCCCAGCATTTT. Protein: CASSYRGNQPQHF.

This chain links TRBV18 with TRBJ1-3; no clear D gene. This CDR3 region has 17 residues. V was pared by 3 bases and J by 4 bases, with 19 bases between. In germline, CDR1 is KGHSH, CDR2 LQKENI. CDR3 DNA sequence: TGTGCCAGCTCACCGCGGTCTGGTACTCAGTCCGGAAACACCATATATTTT. This encodes CASSPRSGTQSGNTIYF.

This chain connects TRBV28 to TRBJ2-1, with TRBD2 matching 13 bases. The V and J ends lost 5 bases and 15 bases, in that order; junction bases with no gene match: 7. Per germline, CDR1 MDHEN and CDR2 SYDVKM. This CDR3 comprises 13 residues. The DNA for the CDR3 is TGTGCCAGCAGTGCAACTAGCGGGGGGGTGTGGTTCTTC. Translation gives CASSATSGGVWFF. Filled out from reference TRBV28 and TRBJ2-1, the complete variable domain reads DVKVTQSSRYLVKRTGEKVFLECVQDMDHENMFWYRQDPGLGLRLIYFSYDVKMKEKGDIPEGYSVSREKKERFSLILESASTNQTSMYLCASSATSGGVWFFGPGTRLTVL.